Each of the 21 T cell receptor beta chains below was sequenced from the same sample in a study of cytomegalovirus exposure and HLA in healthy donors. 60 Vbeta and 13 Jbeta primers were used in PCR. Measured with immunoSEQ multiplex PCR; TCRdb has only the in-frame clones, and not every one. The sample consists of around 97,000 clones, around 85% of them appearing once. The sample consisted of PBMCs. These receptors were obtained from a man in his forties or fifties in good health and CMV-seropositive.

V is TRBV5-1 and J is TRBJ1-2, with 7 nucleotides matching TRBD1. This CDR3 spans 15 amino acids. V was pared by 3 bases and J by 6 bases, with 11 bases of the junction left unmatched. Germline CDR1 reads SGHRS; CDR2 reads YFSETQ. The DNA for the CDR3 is TGCGCCAGCAGCTCTTACAGGGGCCCGTTCGATGGCTACACCTTC. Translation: CASSSYRGPFDGYTF.

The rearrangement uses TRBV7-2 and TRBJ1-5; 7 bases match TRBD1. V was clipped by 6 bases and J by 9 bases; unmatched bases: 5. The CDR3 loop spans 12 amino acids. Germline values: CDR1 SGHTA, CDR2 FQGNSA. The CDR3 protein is CASSYQGGPQHF. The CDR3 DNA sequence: TGTGCCAGCAGTTACCAGGGGGGGCCCCAGCATTTT.

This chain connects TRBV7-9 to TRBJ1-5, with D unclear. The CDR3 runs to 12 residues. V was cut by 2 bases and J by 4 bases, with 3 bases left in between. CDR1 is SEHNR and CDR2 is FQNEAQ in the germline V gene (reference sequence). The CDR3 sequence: CASSLQNQPQHF. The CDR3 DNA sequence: TGTGCCAGCAGCTTACAGAATCAGCCCCAGCATTTT.

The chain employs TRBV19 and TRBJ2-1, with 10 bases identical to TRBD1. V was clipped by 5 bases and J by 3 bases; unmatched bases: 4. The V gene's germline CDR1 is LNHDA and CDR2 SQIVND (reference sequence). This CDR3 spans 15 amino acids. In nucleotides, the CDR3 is TGTGCCAGTAGTGGGGGACAGGGGAACTACAATGAGCAGTTCTTC. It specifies CASSGGQGNYNEQFF.

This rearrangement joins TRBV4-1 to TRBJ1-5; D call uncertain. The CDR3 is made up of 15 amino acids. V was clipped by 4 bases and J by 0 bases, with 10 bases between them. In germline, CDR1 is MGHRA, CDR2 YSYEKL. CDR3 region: CASSPTSYSNQPQHF. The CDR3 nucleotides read TGCGCCAGCAGCCCCACGAGTTATAGCAATCAGCCCCAGCATTTT.

CDR3 in amino acids: CASSLDSEAGGSTGELFF. The DNA for the CDR3 is TGTGCCAGCAGCTTAGACAGTGAGGCAGGGGGCTCCACCGGGGAGCTGTTTTTT. The genes are TRBV11-1 and TRBJ2-2; TRBD1 matches 8 bases. V shed 1 base, J shed 4 bases, and the junction held 11 bases outside the gene matches. The CDR3 is made up of 18 amino acids. CDR1 and CDR2 (germline): SGHAT, FQDESV (reference sequence).

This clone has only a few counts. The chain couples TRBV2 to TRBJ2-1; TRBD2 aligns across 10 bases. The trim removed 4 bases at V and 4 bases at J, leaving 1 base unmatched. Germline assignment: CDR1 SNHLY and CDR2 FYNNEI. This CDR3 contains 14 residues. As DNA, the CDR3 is TGTGCCAGCAGTGGTAGCGGGAGGTACAATGAGCAGTTCTTC. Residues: CASSGSGRYNEQFF. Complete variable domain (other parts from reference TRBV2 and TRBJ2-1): EPEVTQTPSHQVTQMGQEVILRCVPISNHLYFYWYRQILGQKVEFLVSFYNNEISEKSEIFDDQFSVERPDGSNFTLKIRSTKLEDSAMYFCASSGSGRYNEQFFGPGTRLTVL.

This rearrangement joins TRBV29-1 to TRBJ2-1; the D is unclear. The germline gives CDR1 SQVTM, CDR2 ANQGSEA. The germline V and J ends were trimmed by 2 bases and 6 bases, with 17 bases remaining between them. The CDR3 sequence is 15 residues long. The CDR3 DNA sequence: TGCAGCGTTGAATCACGAACCTTTTACAGCAATGAGCAGTTCTTC. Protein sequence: CSVESRTFYSNEQFF.

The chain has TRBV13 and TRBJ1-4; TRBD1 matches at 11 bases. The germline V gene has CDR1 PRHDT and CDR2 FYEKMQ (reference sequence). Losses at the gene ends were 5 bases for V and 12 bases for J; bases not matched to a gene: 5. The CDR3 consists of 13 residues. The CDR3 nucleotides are TGTGCCAGCAGCGACCGGACAGGGGGCGAACTGTTTTTT. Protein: CASSDRTGGELFF.

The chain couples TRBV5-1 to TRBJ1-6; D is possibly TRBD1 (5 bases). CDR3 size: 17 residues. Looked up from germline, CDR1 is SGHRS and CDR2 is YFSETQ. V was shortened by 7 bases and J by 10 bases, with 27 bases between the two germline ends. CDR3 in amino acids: CASSEGRRASFGSPLHF. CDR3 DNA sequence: TGCGCCAGCTCCGAGGGGCGGAGGGCGAGCTTCGGGTCACCCCTCCACTTT.

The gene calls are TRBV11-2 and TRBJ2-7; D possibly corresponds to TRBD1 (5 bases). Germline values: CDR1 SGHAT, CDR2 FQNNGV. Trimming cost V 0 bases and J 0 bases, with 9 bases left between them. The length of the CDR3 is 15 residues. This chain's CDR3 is CASSLEGVHSYEQYF. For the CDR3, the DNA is TGTGCCAGCAGCTTAGAAGGGGTTCACTCCTACGAGCAGTACTTC.

Written as DNA, the CDR3 is TGTGCCAGCAGCTTACGGGGGGTCCGAGTAGGTGAGCAGTTCTTC. Amino acid sequence: CASSLRGVRVGEQFF. The chain carries TRBV7-2 and TRBJ2-1, with 7 bases aligning to TRBD2. Losses at the gene ends were 2 bases for V and 9 bases for J; bases not matched to a gene: 10. The CDR3 has 15 amino acids. Germline-derived CDR1 and CDR2 are SGHTA and FQGNSA.

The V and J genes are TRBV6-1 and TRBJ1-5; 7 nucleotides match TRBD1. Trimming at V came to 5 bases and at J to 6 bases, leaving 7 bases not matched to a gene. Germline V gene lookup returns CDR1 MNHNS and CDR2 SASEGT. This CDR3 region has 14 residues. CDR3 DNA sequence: TGTGCCAGCAGTCGAACGACAGGGCTTCAGCCCCAGCATTTT. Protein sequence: CASSRTTGLQPQHF.

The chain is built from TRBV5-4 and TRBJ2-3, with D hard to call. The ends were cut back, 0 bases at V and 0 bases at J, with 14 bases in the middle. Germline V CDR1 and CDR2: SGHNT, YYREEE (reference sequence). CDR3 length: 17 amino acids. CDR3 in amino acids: CASSLGGGTPSTDTQYF. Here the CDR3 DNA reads TGTGCCAGCAGCTTGGGCGGCGGAACCCCTAGCACAGATACGCAGTATTTT.

The CDR3 sequence: CASSRDSGSYEQYF. CDR3 bases: TGTGCCAGCTCACGGGACAGCGGCTCCTACGAGCAGTACTTC. The chain links TRBV18 to TRBJ2-7; 7 nucleotides agree with TRBD1. The V gene's germline CDR1 is KGHSH and CDR2 LQKENI. The CDR3 runs 14 residues. The V gene end was trimmed by 4 bases and the J gene end by 0 bases; junction bases not matched to a gene: 3. The full variable domain, rest sourced from reference TRBV18 and TRBJ2-7, is NAGVMQNPRHLVRRRGQEARLRCSPMKGHSHVYWYRQLPEEGLKFMVYLQKENIIDESGMPKERFSAEFPKEGPSILRIQQVVRGDSAAYFCASSRDSGSYEQYFGPGTRLTVT.

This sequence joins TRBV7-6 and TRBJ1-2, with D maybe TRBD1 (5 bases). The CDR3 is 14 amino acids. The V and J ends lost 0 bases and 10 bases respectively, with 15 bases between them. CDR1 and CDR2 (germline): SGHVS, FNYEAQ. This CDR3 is CASSLARGRGDYTF. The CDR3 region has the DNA TGTGCCAGCAGCTTAGCAAGGGGAAGGGGTGACTACACCTTC.

The CDR3 DNA follows: TGTGCCAGCAGTGAACAGACATTGAACACTGAAGCTTTCTTT. This encodes CASSEQTLNTEAFF. The J gene is TRBJ1-1, the V gene TRBV6-1; D is unclear. Trimming took off 2 bases at V and 0 bases at J, with 7 bases between the two ends. This CDR3 has 14 residues. Germline lookup yields CDR1 MNHNS and CDR2 SASEGT.

DNA for the CDR3: TGTGCCAGTAGTAAGGACAGGGTCGAAAACACCGGGGAGCTGTTTTTT. Its protein is CASSKDRVENTGELFF. This chain uses TRBV19 with TRBJ2-2, with TRBD1 matching 8 bases. The CDR3 has 16 amino acids. The junction had 6 bases not matched to a gene; V was cut back by 4 bases and J by 2 bases. Per germline, CDR1 LNHDA and CDR2 SQIVND (reference sequence).

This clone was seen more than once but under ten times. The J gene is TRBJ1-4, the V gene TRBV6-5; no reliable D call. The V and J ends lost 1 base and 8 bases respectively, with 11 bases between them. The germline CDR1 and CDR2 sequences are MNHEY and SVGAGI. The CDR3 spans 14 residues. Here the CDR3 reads CASSYFDGKEKLFF. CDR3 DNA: TGTGCCAGCAGTTACTTCGACGGGAAGGAAAAACTGTTTTTT.

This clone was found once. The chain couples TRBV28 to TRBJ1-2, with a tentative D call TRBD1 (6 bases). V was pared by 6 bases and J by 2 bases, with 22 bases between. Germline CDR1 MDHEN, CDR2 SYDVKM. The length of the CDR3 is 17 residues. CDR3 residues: CASSLPGARIINYGYTF. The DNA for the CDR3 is TGTGCCAGCAGCCTCCCAGGGGCCAGAATAATAAACTATGGCTACACCTTC.

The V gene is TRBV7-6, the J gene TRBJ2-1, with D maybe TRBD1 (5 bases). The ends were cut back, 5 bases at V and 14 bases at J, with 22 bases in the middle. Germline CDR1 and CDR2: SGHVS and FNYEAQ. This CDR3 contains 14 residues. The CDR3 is CASSPSTSFGQEFF. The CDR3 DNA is TGTGCCAGCAGCCCTAGTACGTCATTCGGACAAGAGTTCTTC.